This is a list of T cell receptor beta chains from one sample in a study of blood T cell repertoires in COVID-19. Sequenced by immunoSEQ multiplex PCR; TCRdb stores in-frame clones only, minus some. The sample has 300,000 or so clones, 75% to 90% seen once. Sequences were obtained from peripheral blood. The source of these receptors is a woman aged 40-49 years with acute or convalescent COVID-19. Each CDR3 is given with its conserved first and last residue. A D gene is named only where the DNA matches it firmly. Some rows have no size entry. The others give once, few or many, or a class for an expanded clone.

CASSQDRKSGTGVNYNEQFF TGCGCCAGCAGCCAAGATCGGAAGTCCGGGACAGGGGTTAACTACAATGAGCAGTTCTTC TRBJ2-1 TRBD1 TRBV4-1 NA
CASSLDDTGNTIYF TGTGCCAGCAGTCTCGACGACACTGGAAACACCATATATTTT TRBJ1-3 NA TRBV6-5 NA
CASSSISGGPYTDTQYF TGTGCCAGCAGCTCCATTAGCGGGGGGCCGTACACAGATACGCAGTATTTT TRBJ2-3 TRBD2 TRBV2 few
CASSDNGPRYNEQFF TGTGCCAGCAGCGATAATGGGCCCCGCTATAATGAGCAGTTCTTC TRBJ2-1 NA TRBV6-5 NA
CASSSQGARGYTF TGTGCCAGCAGCTCACAGGGGGCGCGAGGCTACACCTTC TRBJ1-2 TRBD1 TRBV5-6 NA
CASGLRTGGADEQFF TGTGCCAGCGGTCTCAGGACAGGGGGCGCGGATGAGCAGTTCTTC TRBJ2-1 TRBD1 TRBV6-5 NA
CASSLVRTGNNEQFF TGCGCCAGCAGCTTGGTCAGGACAGGAAACAATGAGCAGTTCTTC TRBJ2-1 TRBD1 TRBV5-1 NA
CASSAGQGNQPQHF TGTGCCAGCAGTGCGGGACAGGGGAATCAGCCCCAGCATTTT TRBJ1-5 TRBD1 TRBV6-4 NA
CASSLARNTEAFF TGTGCCAGCAGCTTGGCCAGGAACACTGAAGCTTTCTTT TRBJ1-1 NA TRBV5-4 NA
CASSGDREETQYF TGTGCCAGCAGCGGAGACAGGGAAGAGACCCAGTACTTC TRBJ2-5 TRBD1 TRBV2 NA
CARSPRDYGYTF TGTGCCAGAAGCCCCAGGGACTATGGCTACACCTTC TRBJ1-2 NA TRBV5-3 once
CASLGAKNIQYF TGTGCCAGCCTAGGCGCCAAAAACATTCAGTACTTC TRBJ2-4 NA TRBV5-6 NA
CASSEGFVQYYGYTF TGTGCCAGCAGTGAAGGATTCGTACAGTACTATGGCTACACCTTC TRBJ1-2 NA TRBV6-1 NA
CSVRTGANTEAFF TGCAGCGTTAGGACAGGGGCGAACACTGAAGCTTTCTTT TRBJ1-1 TRBD1 TRBV29-1 NA
CASNSLAGSNNEQFF TGTGCCAGTAATTCACTAGCGGGGTCGAACAATGAGCAGTTCTTC TRBJ2-1 TRBD2 TRBV19 NA
CASSLLAGGNTGELFF TGCGCCAGCAGCTTACTAGCGGGGGGGAACACCGGGGAGCTGTTTTTT TRBJ2-2 TRBD2 TRBV5-1 NA
CASSLAELGGTQPQHF TGTGCCAGCAGCTTAGCGGAATTGGGGGGAACTCAGCCCCAGCATTTT TRBJ1-5 NA TRBV7-2 NA
CASSLVTGGGYTF TGCGCCAGCAGCTTGGTAACAGGAGGGGGCTACACCTTC TRBJ1-2 NA TRBV5-1 once
CAWSVRQAADYGYTF TGTGCCTGGAGTGTACGGCAGGCAGCGGACTATGGCTACACCTTC TRBJ1-2 NA TRBV30 NA
CASSNGAEGNTEAFF TGTGCCAGTAGTAATGGGGCAGAAGGGAACACTGAAGCTTTCTTT TRBJ1-1 NA TRBV19 NA
CASSLNQGPQPQHF TGTGCCAGCAGCCTAAACCAGGGCCCTCAGCCCCAGCATTTT TRBJ1-5 NA TRBV3-1/TRBV3-2 NA
CASSPRLTGTYGYTF TGTGCCAGCTCACCACGACTGACAGGGACCTATGGCTACACCTTC TRBJ1-2 TRBD1 TRBV18 many